These T cell receptor beta chains were read from a single sample in a study of blood T cell repertoires in COVID-19. Libraries were prepared by immunoSEQ multiplex PCR; TCRdb keeps only in-frame clonotypes and omits some of them. The repertoire consists of more than 85,000 clones, with approximately 84% occurring once and the leading ten covering around 4.5%. The material sequenced was peripheral blood. These TCRs come from a human donor in a cohort sampled during active COVID-19. The CDR3 runs from the conserved cysteine through the conserved F or W. D genes are given only for firm matches. Some rows have no size entry. The others give once, few or many, or a class for an expanded clone.

J,V,size,D,CDR3,DNA
TRBJ1-4,TRBV30,NA,NA,CAWSRTTTNEKLFF,TGTGCCTGGAGTCGGACTACAACTAATGAAAAACTGTTTTTT
TRBJ2-5,TRBV15,NA,NA,CATSRATAGQETQYF,TGTGCCACCAGCAGAGCAACAGCGGGTCAAGAGACCCAGTACTTC
TRBJ1-6,TRBV2,NA,NA,CASGPGRGYNSPLHF,TGTGCCAGCGGACCCGGTAGGGGGTATAATTCACCCCTCCACTTT
TRBJ2-2,TRBV7-9,NA,NA,CASSLGSWYREPGELFF,TGTGCCAGCAGCTTAGGATCTTGGTACAGGGAACCCGGGGAGCTGTTTTTT
TRBJ1-2,TRBV2,NA,NA,CASRKGDYGYTF,TGTGCCAGCAGGAAGGGAGACTATGGCTACACCTTC
TRBJ1-2,TRBV6-5,NA,NA,CASSYNRRRGYTF,TGTGCCAGCAGTTACAACCGCAGGCGTGGCTACACCTTC
TRBJ1-4,TRBV7-6,NA,NA,CASSRGEKLFF,TGTGCCAGCAGCAGGGGCGAAAAACTGTTTTTT
TRBJ2-5,TRBV7-2,few,NA,CASSLLWGQQETQYF,TGTGCCAGCAGCCTCCTTTGGGGGCAGCAAGAGACCCAGTACTTC
TRBJ2-3,TRBV21-1,NA,NA,CATGGARTSTDTQYF,TGTGCCACAGGTGGGGCCAGAACTAGCACAGATACGCAGTATTTT
TRBJ2-5,TRBV19,once,NA,CASSRQDSPEETQYF,TGTGCCAGTAGTAGACAGGACAGTCCCGAGGAGACCCAGTACTTC
TRBJ2-3,TRBV5-1,NA,NA,CASSLHGGSTDTQYF,TGCGCCAGCAGCTTGCACGGAGGAAGCACAGATACGCAGTATTTT
TRBJ1-5,TRBV2,NA,NA,CASSPSPQDISGEHF,TGTGCCAGCAGTCCCTCCCCTCAGGATATCAGCGGGGAGCATTTT
TRBJ2-1,TRBV3-1/TRBV3-2,NA,NA,CASSQDPRGLISYNEQFF,TGTGCCAGCAGCCAAGATCCCCGGGGACTCATCTCCTACAATGAGCAGTTCTTC
TRBJ2-5,TRBV19,NA,TRBD2,CASSPYGGGVQETQYF,TGTGCCAGTAGTCCTTATGGCGGGGGGGTCCAAGAGACCCAGTACTTC
TRBJ1-1,TRBV7-9,NA,NA,CASSIRTGVGAFF,TGTGCCAGCAGCATCCGGACGGGGGTGGGAGCTTTCTTT
TRBJ1-6,TRBV4-2,NA,NA,CASSQANRADSPLHF,TGTGCCAGCAGCCAAGCGAACAGGGCTGATTCACCCCTCCACTTT
TRBJ1-1,TRBV5-1,NA,NA,CASAIHYRNTEAFF,TGCGCCAGCGCGATCCATTACAGGAACACTGAAGCTTTCTTT
TRBJ2-2,TRBV27,NA,TRBD1,CASSFFPPGQAKFGELFF,TGTGCCAGCAGTTTCTTCCCTCCGGGACAGGCAAAATTCGGGGAGCTGTTTTTT
TRBJ2-7,TRBV5-1,NA,NA,CASSPAPLGATYEQYF,TGCGCCAGCAGCCCCGCGCCGTTGGGAGCGACTTACGAGCAGTACTTC
TRBJ1-2,TRBV4-3,NA,NA,CASSQERRTPNYGYTF,TGCGCCAGCAGCCAAGAGAGGAGAACACCTAACTATGGCTACACCTTC
TRBJ2-3,TRBV30,NA,TRBD2,CAWVRTSGGATQYF,TGTGCCTGGGTCCGGACTAGCGGGGGGGCTACGCAGTATTTT
TRBJ1-2,TRBV28,many,NA,CASSLFRGWRYGYTF,TGTGCCAGCAGTTTATTCCGGGGATGGCGTTATGGCTACACCTTC
TRBJ1-2,TRBV6-5,NA,TRBD1,CATTPGGGYGYTF,TGTGCCACGACTCCAGGGGGCGGCTATGGCTACACCTTC
TRBJ1-2,TRBV7-9,NA,TRBD1,CASSSSGQDYYGYTF,TGTGCCAGCAGCTCCTCGGGACAGGATTACTATGGCTACACCTTC
TRBJ1-5,TRBV6-4,NA,NA,CASSARVDQPQHF,TGTGCCAGCAGTGCCAGGGTTGATCAGCCCCAGCATTTT
TRBJ2-7,TRBV4-3,NA,NA,CASSQDGGVGEQYF,TGCGCCAGCAGCCAAGATGGAGGGGTAGGTGAGCAGTACTTC
TRBJ1-4,TRBV4-3,NA,NA,CASSQEGRSRDEKLFF,TGCGCCAGCAGCCAAGAGGGGCGTTCACGGGATGAAAAACTGTTTTTT
TRBJ1-2,TRBV7-8,NA,NA,CASSLMAGVGGYTF,TGTGCCAGCAGCTTAATGGCAGGGGTGGGAGGCTACACCTTC
TRBJ1-5,TRBV3-1/TRBV3-2,NA,NA,CASSPQYSNQPQHF,TGTGCCAGCAGTCCCCAGTATAGCAATCAGCCCCAGCATTTT
TRBJ1-2,TRBV28,once,NA,CASSFGALYGYTF,TGTGCCAGCAGTTTTGGTGCGCTCTATGGCTACACCTTC
TRBJ1-4,TRBV2,NA,NA,CASSGNRVLGEKLFF,TGTGCCAGCAGTGGTAACAGGGTACTCGGGGAAAAACTGTTTTTT
TRBJ1-2,TRBV6-2/TRBV6-3,NA,TRBD1,CASSRTGVYGYTF,TGTGCCAGCAGCCGGACAGGGGTCTATGGCTACACCTTC
TRBJ2-5,TRBV5-1,NA,TRBD1,CASSLAAGGVQETQYF,TGCGCCAGCAGCTTGGCCGCAGGGGGCGTCCAAGAGACCCAGTACTTC
TRBJ2-5,TRBV10-1,NA,TRBD1,CASSEPVTGEETQYF,TGCGCCAGCAGTGAACCGGTGACAGGGGAGGAGACCCAGTACTTC
TRBJ1-5,TRBV7-8,NA,NA,CASSLNSPSNQPQHF,TGTGCCAGCAGCTTAAATAGCCCAAGCAATCAGCCCCAGCATTTT
TRBJ1-6,TRBV7-2,once,NA,CASSLGSGGGYSPLHF,TGTGCCAGCAGCTTAGGTAGCGGGGGCGGATATTCACCCCTCCACTTT
TRBJ2-1,TRBV11-2,NA,NA,CASSLGRGPYNEQFF,TGTGCCAGCAGCTTAGGGCGGGGGCCCTACAATGAGCAGTTCTTC
TRBJ2-7,TRBV25-1,NA,NA,CASSERLDSYFGQYF,TGTGCCAGCAGCGAAAGACTAGACTCTTACTTTGGGCAGTACTTC
TRBJ2-1,TRBV7-6,once,TRBD2,CASGPGGARNEQFF,TGTGCCAGCGGGCCGGGGGGGGCTCGCAATGAGCAGTTCTTC
TRBJ2-1,TRBV2,few,TRBD2,CASTGLAGLSRGGEQFF,TGTGCCAGCACTGGACTAGCGGGCCTCTCCCGGGGAGGGGAGCAGTTCTTC
TRBJ1-1,TRBV10-3,NA,NA,CASARDTEAFF,TGTGCCTCGGCCAGGGACACTGAAGCTTTCTTT
TRBJ2-3,TRBV24-1,NA,TRBD1,CATSDSRQGADTQYF,TGTGCCACCAGTGATTCTCGACAGGGGGCAGATACGCAGTATTTT
TRBJ1-4,TRBV28,NA,TRBD1,CASRRWDRGHEKLFF,TGTGCCAGCAGGCGCTGGGACAGGGGCCATGAAAAACTGTTTTTT
TRBJ2-5,TRBV15,few,TRBD2,CATSDLGLAGETQYF,TGTGCCACCAGCGATCTAGGACTAGCAGGGGAGACCCAGTACTTC